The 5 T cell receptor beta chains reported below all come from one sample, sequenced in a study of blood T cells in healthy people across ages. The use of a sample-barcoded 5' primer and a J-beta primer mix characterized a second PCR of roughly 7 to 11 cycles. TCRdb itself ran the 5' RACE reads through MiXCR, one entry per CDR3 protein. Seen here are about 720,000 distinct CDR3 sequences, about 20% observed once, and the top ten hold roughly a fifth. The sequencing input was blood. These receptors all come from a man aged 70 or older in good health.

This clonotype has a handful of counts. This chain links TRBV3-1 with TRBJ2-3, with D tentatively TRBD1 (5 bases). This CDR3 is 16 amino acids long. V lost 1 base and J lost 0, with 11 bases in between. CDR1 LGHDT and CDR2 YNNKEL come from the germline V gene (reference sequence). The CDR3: CASSQGQTPSTDTQYF. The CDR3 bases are TGTGCCAGCAGCCAAGGACAGACTCCTAGCACAGATACGCAGTATTTT.

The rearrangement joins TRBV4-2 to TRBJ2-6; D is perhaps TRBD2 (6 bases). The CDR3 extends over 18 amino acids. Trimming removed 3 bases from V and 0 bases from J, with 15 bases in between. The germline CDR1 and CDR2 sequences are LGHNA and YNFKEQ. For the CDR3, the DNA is TGTGCCAGCAGCCATACCGGGACTTTTCCCTCTGGGGCCAACGTCCTGACTTTC. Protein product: CASSHTGTFPSGANVLTF.

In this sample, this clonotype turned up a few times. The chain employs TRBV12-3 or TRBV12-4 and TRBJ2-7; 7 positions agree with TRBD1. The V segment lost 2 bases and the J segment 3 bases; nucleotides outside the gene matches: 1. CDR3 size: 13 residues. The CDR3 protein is CASSLYRGYEQYF. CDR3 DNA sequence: TGTGCCAGCAGTTTATACAGGGGCTACGAGCAGTACTTC.

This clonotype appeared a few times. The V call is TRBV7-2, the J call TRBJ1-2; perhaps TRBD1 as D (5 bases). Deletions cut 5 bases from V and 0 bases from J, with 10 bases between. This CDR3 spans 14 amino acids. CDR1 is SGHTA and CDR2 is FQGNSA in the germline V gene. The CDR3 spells CASSPTGANYGYTF. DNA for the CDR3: TGTGCCAGCAGCCCCACGGGGGCTAACTATGGCTACACCTTC.

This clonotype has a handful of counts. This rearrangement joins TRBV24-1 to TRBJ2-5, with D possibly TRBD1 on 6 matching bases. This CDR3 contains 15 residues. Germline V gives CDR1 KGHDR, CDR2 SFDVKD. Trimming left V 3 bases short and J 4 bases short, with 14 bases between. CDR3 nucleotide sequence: TGTGCCACCAGTGATAAATCCAGGGGAAGAGAGACCCAGTACTTC. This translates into CATSDKSRGRETQYF.